This is a list of T cell receptor beta chains from one sample in a study of cytomegalovirus exposure and HLA in healthy donors. This table comes from immunoSEQ multiplex PCR, and its TCRdb copy is limited to in-frame clones, with some not included. The sample carries hundreds of thousands of clones, about 75% recorded once. Sequenced sample: PBMCs. These receptors originate from a female donor in good health and CMV-seronegative. CDR3s include the opening cysteine and the closing phenylalanine or tryptophan. Each record gives: D gene, clone size, J gene, V gene, CDR3 DNA, CDR3 protein. The D gene is left open where the match is weak. Size is omitted from some rows. Given values are once, few, many or a class for expanded clones.

d_call: .
clone_size: .
j_call: TRBJ1-5
v_call: TRBV28
cdr3_nt: TGTGCCAGCACCTCCCCGTCGGGGTCACGCAATCAGCCCCAGCATTTT
cdr3_aa: CASTSPSGSRNQPQHF

d_call: TRBD1
clone_size: .
j_call: TRBJ1-1
v_call: TRBV2
cdr3_nt: TGTGCCAGCAGGCGACAGGGAGGAGCTTTCTTT
cdr3_aa: CASRRQGGAFF

d_call: .
clone_size: few
j_call: TRBJ1-6
v_call: TRBV5-7
cdr3_nt: TGTGCCAGCAGCTTTAAGATTCAGGGCCGTATTAATAATTCACCCCTCCACTTT
cdr3_aa: CASSFKIQGRINNSPLHF

d_call: .
clone_size: few
j_call: TRBJ1-6
v_call: TRBV2
cdr3_nt: TGTGCCAGCAGTGGGTTTGAGAATAATTCACCCCTCCACTTT
cdr3_aa: CASSGFENNSPLHF

d_call: .
clone_size: .
j_call: TRBJ2-1
v_call: TRBV9
cdr3_nt: TGTGCCAGCAGCTACAAAGGAGATTCCTACAATGAGCAGTTCTTC
cdr3_aa: CASSYKGDSYNEQFF

d_call: .
clone_size: .
j_call: TRBJ1-6
v_call: TRBV5-1
cdr3_nt: TGCGCCAGCAGCCCGGCGGGGGGCTCCTATAATTCACCCCTCCACTTT
cdr3_aa: CASSPAGGSYNSPLHF

d_call: .
clone_size: .
j_call: TRBJ1-2
v_call: TRBV2
cdr3_nt: TGTGCCAGCAGTGTGACTCTTGGCTACACCTTC
cdr3_aa: CASSVTLGYTF

d_call: .
clone_size: .
j_call: TRBJ1-1
v_call: TRBV2
cdr3_nt: TGTGCCAGTGGCCGAGGAGGGTATGGCACTGAAGCTTTCTTT
cdr3_aa: CASGRGGYGTEAFF

d_call: TRBD1
clone_size: .
j_call: TRBJ1-5
v_call: TRBV6-1
cdr3_nt: TGTGCCAGCAGTGAAAACACAGGGGGGCATCAGCCCCAGCATTTT
cdr3_aa: CASSENTGGHQPQHF

d_call: .
clone_size: .
j_call: TRBJ2-7
v_call: TRBV6-5
cdr3_nt: TGTGCCAGCAGTCCACTAGGACTCGACGAGCAGTACTTC
cdr3_aa: CASSPLGLDEQYF

d_call: .
clone_size: once
j_call: TRBJ2-3
v_call: TRBV2
cdr3_nt: TGTGCCAGCCTGAAACCAGAACGCCCAGATACGCAGTATTTT
cdr3_aa: CASLKPERPDTQYF

d_call: .
clone_size: few
j_call: TRBJ2-7
v_call: TRBV6-1
cdr3_nt: TGTGCCAGCAGGGAACTACCCCCCAACGAGCAGTACTTC
cdr3_aa: CASRELPPNEQYF

d_call: .
clone_size: .
j_call: TRBJ2-1
v_call: TRBV19
cdr3_nt: TGTGCCAGTAGTAACAGGGAGACCGATGAGCAGTTCTTC
cdr3_aa: CASSNRETDEQFF

d_call: .
clone_size: .
j_call: TRBJ2-7
v_call: TRBV10-3
cdr3_nt: TGTGCCATCCGCGGGTCTTCATACGAGCAGTACTTC
cdr3_aa: CAIRGSSYEQYF

d_call: .
clone_size: .
j_call: TRBJ1-3
v_call: TRBV5-6
cdr3_nt: TGTGCCAGCAGCTTGGCCCTTTCTGGAAACACCATATATTTT
cdr3_aa: CASSLALSGNTIYF

d_call: TRBD2
clone_size: .
j_call: TRBJ2-7
v_call: TRBV7-9
cdr3_nt: TGTGCCAGCAGCCCATGGACTAGCGGGAGGCCCTACGAGCAGTACTTC
cdr3_aa: CASSPWTSGRPYEQYF

d_call: .
clone_size: .
j_call: TRBJ1-1
v_call: TRBV7-9
cdr3_nt: TGTGCCAGCACCTGGGGGGGTACTGAAGCTTTCTTT
cdr3_aa: CASTWGGTEAFF

d_call: .
clone_size: once
j_call: TRBJ1-6
v_call: TRBV4-1
cdr3_nt: TGCGCCAGCAGCCAAGTGGGGCTCAATTCACCCCTCCACTTT
cdr3_aa: CASSQVGLNSPLHF

d_call: TRBD1
clone_size: once
j_call: TRBJ1-1
v_call: TRBV9
cdr3_nt: TGTGCCAGCAGCCCCCCCCGGACAGGGGAAGCTTTCTTT
cdr3_aa: CASSPPRTGEAFF

d_call: .
clone_size: .
j_call: TRBJ2-2
v_call: TRBV11-3
cdr3_nt: TGTGCCAGCAGCTTAGTTGGCGGGAACACCGGGGAGCTGTTTTTT
cdr3_aa: CASSLVGGNTGELFF

d_call: .
clone_size: .
j_call: TRBJ1-2
v_call: TRBV9
cdr3_nt: TGTGCCAGCAGGGGAGGGTTCTTAAGCTACACCTTC
cdr3_aa: CASRGGFLSYTF

d_call: TRBD1
clone_size: .
j_call: TRBJ2-7
v_call: TRBV4-1
cdr3_nt: TGCGCCAGCAGCCAGTTGCCCGGACAGGCGGCCTCCTACGAGCAGTACTTC
cdr3_aa: CASSQLPGQAASYEQYF

d_call: .
clone_size: once
j_call: TRBJ1-5
v_call: TRBV12-2
cdr3_nt: TGTGCAAGTCGCGCATCGGACGGGACAGCAATGAATCAGCCCCAGCATTTT
cdr3_aa: CASRASDGTAMNQPQHF

d_call: TRBD2
clone_size: .
j_call: TRBJ2-7
v_call: TRBV28
cdr3_nt: TGTGCCAGCAGGGTAACTAGCGGGAGAAGCTACGAGCAGTACTTC
cdr3_aa: CASRVTSGRSYEQYF

d_call: TRBD2
clone_size: .
j_call: TRBJ2-7
v_call: TRBV4-1
cdr3_nt: TGCGCCAGCAGCCAACCTAGCGGGAACTCCTACGAGCAGTACTTC
cdr3_aa: CASSQPSGNSYEQYF

d_call: .
clone_size: .
j_call: TRBJ1-1
v_call: TRBV28
cdr3_nt: TGTGCCAGCACCCTCGGCCGCAGGGGCGGCACTGAAGCTTTCTTT
cdr3_aa: CASTLGRRGGTEAFF

d_call: TRBD1
clone_size: .
j_call: TRBJ1-5
v_call: TRBV30
cdr3_nt: TGTGCCTGGAGGGACAGGGGCAATCAGCCCCAGCATTTT
cdr3_aa: CAWRDRGNQPQHF

d_call: TRBD1
clone_size: .
j_call: TRBJ2-2
v_call: TRBV28
cdr3_nt: TGTGCCAGCAGTTTATGGGCAGGGGGTGACACCGGGGAGCTGTTTTTT
cdr3_aa: CASSLWAGGDTGELFF

d_call: TRBD2
clone_size: .
j_call: TRBJ2-7
v_call: TRBV4-1
cdr3_nt: TGCGCCAGCAGCCAAGGGGCGGGAGCGCCCTACGAGCAGTACTTC
cdr3_aa: CASSQGAGAPYEQYF

d_call: .
clone_size: .
j_call: TRBJ2-7
v_call: TRBV5-4
cdr3_nt: TGTGCCAGCAGCTCTTACAGGACATCCTACGAGCAGTACTTC
cdr3_aa: CASSSYRTSYEQYF

d_call: .
clone_size: .
j_call: TRBJ1-5
v_call: TRBV7-2
cdr3_nt: TGTGCCAGCAGCTTGAAGGGCGACCCTAGCGTACAGCCCCAGCATTTT
cdr3_aa: CASSLKGDPSVQPQHF

d_call: .
clone_size: few
j_call: TRBJ1-1
v_call: TRBV10-1
cdr3_nt: TGCGCCAGCAGTGATAGCCGACTAGGGGCTTTCTTT
cdr3_aa: CASSDSRLGAFF

d_call: .
clone_size: .
j_call: TRBJ2-2
v_call: TRBV2
cdr3_nt: TGTGCCAGCAGTCCTAGGACTGGCAACACCGGGGAGCTGTTTTTT
cdr3_aa: CASSPRTGNTGELFF

d_call: .
clone_size: few
j_call: TRBJ1-2
v_call: TRBV6-5
cdr3_nt: TGTGCCAGCAGCGGCCAGGGCGGATCCTATGGCTACACCTTC
cdr3_aa: CASSGQGGSYGYTF

d_call: TRBD1
clone_size: once
j_call: TRBJ2-7
v_call: TRBV18
cdr3_nt: TGTGCCAGCTCCCGACAGGGGGCGGGAGAGCAGTACTTC
cdr3_aa: CASSRQGAGEQYF

d_call: TRBD2
clone_size: .
j_call: TRBJ2-7
v_call: TRBV27
cdr3_nt: TGTGCCAGCAGTTTTTCCGGACTAGCGGGGCCCTACGAGCAGTACTTC
cdr3_aa: CASSFSGLAGPYEQYF

d_call: .
clone_size: .
j_call: TRBJ2-3
v_call: TRBV9
cdr3_nt: TGTGCCAGCAGCGTAGCTACTAAGTTTCCCCAAAATACGCAGTATTTT
cdr3_aa: CASSVATKFPQNTQYF